This TCR beta chain appears in the sequencing data of a study of blood T cells in healthy people across ages. V lost 2 bases and J 2 bases, leaving 7 bases between the germline ends. The CDR3 totals 15 residues. Germline CDR1 reads SEHNR; CDR2 reads FQNEAQ (reference sequence). It was with a sample-barcoded 5' primer and a J-beta primer mix that a second PCR of roughly 6 to 12 cycles was run. Via MiXCR, TCRdb re-called the 5' RACE reads, giving one row per CDR3 protein. Among 700,000 to 850,000 distinct CDR3 sequences listed, 53% were seen once. Donors ranged from about 6 to 95 years old and were healthy Caucasians in Russia. Researchers isolated at least 6 million PBMCs per sample. Per sample, at least 5 micrograms of total RNA were extracted. This clonotype showed up just a few times.

The source is a man aged 80 or over in good health. The material sequenced was blood. J is TRBJ2-6 and V is TRBV7-9; D unclear. The CDR3 coding sequence is TGTGCCAGCAGCTTATATGCCGCTGGGGCCAACGTCCTGACTTTC. Its translation: CASSLYAAGANVLTF.